This TCR beta chain originates from a study of blood T cell repertoires in COVID-19. As for the study in general: The United States, Italy and Spain provided the acute and convalescent COVID-19 samples.

J lost 1 base, V lost 3 bases, and 4 bases had no gene match. The CDR3 sequence is 15 residues long. Looked up from germline, CDR1 is MNHEY and CDR2 is SMNVEV (reference sequence). Authors' data handling: How many nucleated cells were present was estimated from reference gene primer amplification. Profiled with immunoSEQ multiplex PCR; TCRdb holds only in-frame clones, not every one. V and J calls plus clone size are reproduced from that table; the DNA served to infer D and trimming. This table holds 250,000 to 300,000 clones, about nine tenths found once. The chain combines TRBV27 with TRBJ2-5; 8 nucleotides align to TRBD2. The sequenced material came from peripheral blood. The receptor was derived from a woman in her forties who had recovered from COVID-19. This CDR3 reads CASSFAGGPQETQYF. CDR3 DNA sequence: TGTGCCAGCAGTTTCGCGGGGGGCCCCCAAGAGACCCAGTACTTC.